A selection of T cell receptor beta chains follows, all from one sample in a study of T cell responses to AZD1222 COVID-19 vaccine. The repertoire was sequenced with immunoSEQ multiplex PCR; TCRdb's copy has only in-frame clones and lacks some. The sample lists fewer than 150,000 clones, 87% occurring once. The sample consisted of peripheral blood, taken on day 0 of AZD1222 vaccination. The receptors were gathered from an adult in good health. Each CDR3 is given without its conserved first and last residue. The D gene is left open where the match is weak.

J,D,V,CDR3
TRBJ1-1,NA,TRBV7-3,ASSLDGGAGSEAF
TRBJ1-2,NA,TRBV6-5,ASSYGYYGYT
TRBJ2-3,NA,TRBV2,ASSEAGESTDTQY
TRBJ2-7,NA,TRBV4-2,ASSQGEQY
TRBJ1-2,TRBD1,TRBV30,AWRGQGGLSYGYT
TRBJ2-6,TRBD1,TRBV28,ASSLRDRGLSGANVLT
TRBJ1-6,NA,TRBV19,ASSMNSPLH
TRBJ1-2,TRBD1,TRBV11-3,ASSNNNRGGDYGYT
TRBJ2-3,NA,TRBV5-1,ASRLAGRGDTQY
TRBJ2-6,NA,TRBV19,ASSPGHLSGANVLT
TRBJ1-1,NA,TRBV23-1,ASSPWRFRNTEAF
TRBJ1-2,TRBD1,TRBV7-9,ASSLQGEYGYT
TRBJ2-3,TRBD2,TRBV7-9,ASSLIGGAVDTQY
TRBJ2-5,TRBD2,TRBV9,ASSPGSAGDQETQY
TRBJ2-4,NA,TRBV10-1,ASSEDGAKNIQY
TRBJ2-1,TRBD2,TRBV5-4,ASSFPGAGVNEQF
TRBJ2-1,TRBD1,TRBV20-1,SARHRDREF
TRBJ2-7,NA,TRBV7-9,ASSEGVFDEQY
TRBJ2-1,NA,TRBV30,AWSVGLAYNEQF
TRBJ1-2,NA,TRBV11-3,ASSPGGQTYGYT
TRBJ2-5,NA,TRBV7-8,ASSLGGRDETQY
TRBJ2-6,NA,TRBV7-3,ASSLTGVGANVLT
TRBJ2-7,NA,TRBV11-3,ASLSTDRLY
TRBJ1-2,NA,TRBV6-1,ASSEAGGRAMGYT
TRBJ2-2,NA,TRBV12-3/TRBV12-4,ASSPKPGELF
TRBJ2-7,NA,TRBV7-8,ASSPGRDRGDEQY
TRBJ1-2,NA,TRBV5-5,ASSLGRGLANYGYT
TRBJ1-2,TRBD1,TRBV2,ASSEVAGGSYT
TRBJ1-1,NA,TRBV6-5,ASRYTGGDTEAF
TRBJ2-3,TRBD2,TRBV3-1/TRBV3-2,ASSLTGAGGYTDTQY
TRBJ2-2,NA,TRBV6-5,ASLGGGNTGELF
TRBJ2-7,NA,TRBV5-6,ASSLDSDEQY
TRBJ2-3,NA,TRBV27,ASSSPGLFTDTQY
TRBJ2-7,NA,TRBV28,ASSLFPGYEQY
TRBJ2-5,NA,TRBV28,ASSRRSGTQY
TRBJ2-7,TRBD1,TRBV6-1,ASSEMGTGGYEQY
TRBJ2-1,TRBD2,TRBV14,ASSQVRLAGYNEQF
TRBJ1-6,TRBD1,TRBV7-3,ASSFGVGQGNNSPLH
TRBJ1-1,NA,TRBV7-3,ASSPGWRTEAF